This T cell receptor beta chain appears in the sequencing data of a study of vaccination and CD4 T cells after COVID-19. About the research overall: The convalescents were made up of six males and four females, two of whom were Hispanic.

This clonotype appeared a few times. What it binds is not known. As for treatment: roughly ten-day PBMC culture with coronavirus spike peptide pools or control peptides (ViraFEST assay). Via ViraFEST, peptide pools expanded antigen-specific T cells before TCR sequencing. An Oncomine TCR Beta short-read assay was used to sequence the DNA from cultured CD4+ T cells. TCRdb re-called the PCR reads with MiXCR, one entry per CDR3 protein. The table lists roughly 20,000 distinct CDR3 sequences, 43% of them singletons. Germline V gives CDR1 LNHDA, CDR2 SQIVND (reference sequence). Losses at the gene ends were 3 bases for V and 1 base for J; bases not matched to a gene: 3. The CDR3 totals 15 residues.

This chain uses TRBV19 with TRBJ2-5, with 9 bases fitting TRBD2. Sequencing was performed on CD4+ T cells from blood, cultured in vitro, taken after SARS-CoV-2 vaccination. This receptor was obtained from a human donor who had recovered from COVID-19. The CDR3 sequence is CASSIGGGAQETQYF. The DNA of the CDR3 is TGTGCCAGTAGTATTGGCGGGGGGGCCCAAGAGACCCAGTACTTC. Combining the CDR3 with reference TRBV19 and TRBJ2-5 gives the whole variable domain DGGITQSPKYLFRKEGQNVTLSCEQNLNHDAMYWYRQDPGQGLRLIYYSQIVNDFQKGDIAEGYSVSREKKESFPLTVTSAQKNPTAFYLCASSIGGGAQETQYFGPGTRLLVL.